The source of this T cell receptor (beta chain) is a study of T cell responses to AZD1222 COVID-19 vaccine. Some clones are missing from TCRdb's copy, which holds only in-frame ones; the method was immunoSEQ multiplex PCR. The sample shows approximately 70,000 clones, 80% to 90% of them seen only once. The V gene lost 5 bases and the J gene lost 0 bases, with 12 bases spanning the gap. From germline, CDR1 is SGHRS and CDR2 YFSETQ. This CDR3 has 15 amino acids. Ten or more counts support this clone. Sequencing used peripheral blood, obtained on day 0 of AZD1222 vaccination. This chain connects TRBV5-1 to TRBJ1-3; tentative D call: TRBD1 (5 bases). This sequence was found in an adult in good health. The CDR3 DNA is TGCGCCAGCAGTCAGACAGCGGTCTCTGGAAACACCATATATTTT. Translation: CASSQTAVSGNTIYF.